These T cell receptor beta chains were read from a single sample in a study of blood T cell repertoires in COVID-19. Clones were read by immunoSEQ multiplex PCR, and TCRdb kept only the in-frame ones, dropping some. The sample shows 140,000 or so clones, just under 85% of them seen only once. Sequencing input: PBMCs or T cells enriched from blood (not recorded which). All receptors come from a woman in her forties or fifties with acute COVID-19. The CDR3 runs from the conserved cysteine through the conserved F or W. Fields, in order: V gene, J gene, D gene, clone size, CDR3 protein, CDR3 DNA. A D gene is named only where the DNA matches it firmly. Rows give clone size only sometimes, using once, few, many, or a class for an expanded clone.

v_call: TRBV19
j_call: TRBJ1-5
d_call: NA
clone_size: NA
cdr3_aa: CASTRAGRQPQHF
cdr3_nt: TGTGCCAGTACCCGGGCAGGGCGGCAGCCCCAGCATTTT

v_call: TRBV7-6
j_call: TRBJ2-1
d_call: TRBD1
clone_size: NA
cdr3_aa: CASSRTGTGDDNEQFF
cdr3_nt: TGTGCCAGCAGCAGGACCGGGACAGGGGATGACAATGAGCAGTTCTTC

v_call: TRBV10-2
j_call: TRBJ2-1
d_call: TRBD2
clone_size: NA
cdr3_aa: CASSESGGVAGNEQFF
cdr3_nt: TGCGCCAGCAGTGAGTCGGGGGGGGTAGCGGGCAATGAGCAGTTCTTC

v_call: TRBV7-9
j_call: TRBJ1-2
d_call: NA
clone_size: NA
cdr3_aa: CASSLMGQSGYTF
cdr3_nt: TGTGCCAGCAGCCTGATGGGACAATCTGGCTACACCTTC

v_call: TRBV19
j_call: TRBJ2-3
d_call: TRBD2
clone_size: NA
cdr3_aa: CASSSEVAGDATDTQYF
cdr3_nt: TGTGCCAGTAGTAGTGAGGTAGCGGGAGACGCAACAGATACGCAGTATTTT

v_call: TRBV7-6
j_call: TRBJ1-3
d_call: NA
clone_size: NA
cdr3_aa: CASSLGGQGNTIYF
cdr3_nt: TGTGCCAGCAGCTTAGGGGGCCAGGGTAACACCATATATTTT

v_call: TRBV12-3/TRBV12-4
j_call: TRBJ1-2
d_call: NA
clone_size: NA
cdr3_aa: CASSFVEEGYTF
cdr3_nt: TGTGCCAGCAGTTTTGTGGAGGAGGGCTACACCTTC

v_call: TRBV28
j_call: TRBJ1-2
d_call: TRBD1
clone_size: NA
cdr3_aa: CAVGTAANYGYTF
cdr3_nt: TGTGCCGTCGGGACAGCCGCTAACTATGGCTACACCTTC

v_call: TRBV5-4
j_call: TRBJ2-5
d_call: NA
clone_size: NA
cdr3_aa: CASSKEGRGETQYF
cdr3_nt: TGTGCCAGCAGCAAGGAGGGGAGGGGGGAGACCCAGTACTTC

v_call: TRBV27
j_call: TRBJ1-2
d_call: TRBD1
clone_size: NA
cdr3_aa: CASSFRGQDGYTF
cdr3_nt: TGTGCCAGCAGTTTTAGAGGACAGGATGGCTACACCTTC

v_call: TRBV11-3
j_call: TRBJ2-1
d_call: TRBD2
clone_size: few
cdr3_aa: CASSPEGAGAYNEQFF
cdr3_nt: TGTGCCAGCAGCCCAGAAGGAGCGGGAGCTTACAATGAGCAGTTCTTC

v_call: TRBV15
j_call: TRBJ1-2
d_call: NA
clone_size: NA
cdr3_aa: CATSRENRAGGYTF
cdr3_nt: TGTGCCACCAGCAGGGAAAACAGGGCTGGTGGCTACACCTTC

v_call: TRBV11-3
j_call: TRBJ2-7
d_call: NA
clone_size: NA
cdr3_aa: CASSSSRDSYGSYEQYF
cdr3_nt: TGTGCCAGCAGCTCGTCCCGGGACTCTTATGGGAGCTACGAGCAGTACTTC

v_call: TRBV12-5
j_call: TRBJ1-5
d_call: TRBD1
clone_size: NA
cdr3_aa: CASGSSRTGGLQPQHF
cdr3_nt: TGTGCTAGTGGTTCCTCCCGGACAGGGGGCCTTCAGCCCCAGCATTTT

v_call: TRBV9
j_call: TRBJ2-2
d_call: NA
clone_size: NA
cdr3_aa: CASSASLGRTGELFF
cdr3_nt: TGTGCCAGCAGCGCCTCCCTTGGTCGGACCGGGGAGCTGTTTTTT

v_call: TRBV24-1
j_call: TRBJ2-3
d_call: TRBD1
clone_size: NA
cdr3_aa: CATSDPGTGTVDTQYF
cdr3_nt: TGTGCCACCAGTGACCCCGGGACAGGGACTGTTGATACGCAGTATTTT

v_call: TRBV6-1
j_call: TRBJ1-1
d_call: TRBD1
clone_size: NA
cdr3_aa: CASSEGIGGTVGEAFF
cdr3_nt: TGTGCCAGCAGTGAAGGCATAGGAGGGACAGTTGGTGAAGCTTTCTTT

v_call: TRBV7-8
j_call: TRBJ1-2
d_call: TRBD1
clone_size: few
cdr3_aa: CASSQTGTGGRGYTF
cdr3_nt: TGTGCCAGCTCCCAGACCGGGACAGGGGGACGTGGCTACACCTTC

v_call: TRBV19
j_call: TRBJ2-4
d_call: TRBD1
clone_size: NA
cdr3_aa: CASSWTGSAKNIQYF
cdr3_nt: TGTGCCAGTAGTTGGACAGGGTCGGCCAAAAACATTCAGTACTTC

v_call: TRBV7-9
j_call: TRBJ2-1
d_call: TRBD1
clone_size: NA
cdr3_aa: CASSFRRGLNNEQFF
cdr3_nt: TGTGCCAGCAGCTTTCGCAGGGGGCTAAACAATGAGCAGTTCTTC

v_call: TRBV9
j_call: TRBJ1-3
d_call: NA
clone_size: NA
cdr3_aa: CASSVSGALSGNTIYF
cdr3_nt: TGTGCCAGCAGCGTATCAGGGGCCCTATCTGGAAACACCATATATTTT

v_call: TRBV5-1
j_call: TRBJ2-5
d_call: NA
clone_size: few
cdr3_aa: CASSLGDFTETQYF
cdr3_nt: TGCGCCAGCAGCTTGGGCGATTTTACAGAGACCCAGTACTTC